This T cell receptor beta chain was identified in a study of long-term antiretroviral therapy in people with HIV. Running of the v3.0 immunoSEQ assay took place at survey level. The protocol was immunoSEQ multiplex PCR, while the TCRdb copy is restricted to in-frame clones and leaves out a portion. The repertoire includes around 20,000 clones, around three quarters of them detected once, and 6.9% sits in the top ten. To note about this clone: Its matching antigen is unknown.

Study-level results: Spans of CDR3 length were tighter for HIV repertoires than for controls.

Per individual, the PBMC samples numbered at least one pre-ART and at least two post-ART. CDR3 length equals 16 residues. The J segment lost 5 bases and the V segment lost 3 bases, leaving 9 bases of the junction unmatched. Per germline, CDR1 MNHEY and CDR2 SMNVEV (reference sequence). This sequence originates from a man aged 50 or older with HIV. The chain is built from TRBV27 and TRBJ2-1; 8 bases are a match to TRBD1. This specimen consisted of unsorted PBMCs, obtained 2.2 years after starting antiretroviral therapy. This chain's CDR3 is CASSFLGQGGHNEQFF. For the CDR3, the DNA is TGTGCCAGCAGTTTCCTCGGACAGGGTGGACACAATGAGCAGTTCTTC.